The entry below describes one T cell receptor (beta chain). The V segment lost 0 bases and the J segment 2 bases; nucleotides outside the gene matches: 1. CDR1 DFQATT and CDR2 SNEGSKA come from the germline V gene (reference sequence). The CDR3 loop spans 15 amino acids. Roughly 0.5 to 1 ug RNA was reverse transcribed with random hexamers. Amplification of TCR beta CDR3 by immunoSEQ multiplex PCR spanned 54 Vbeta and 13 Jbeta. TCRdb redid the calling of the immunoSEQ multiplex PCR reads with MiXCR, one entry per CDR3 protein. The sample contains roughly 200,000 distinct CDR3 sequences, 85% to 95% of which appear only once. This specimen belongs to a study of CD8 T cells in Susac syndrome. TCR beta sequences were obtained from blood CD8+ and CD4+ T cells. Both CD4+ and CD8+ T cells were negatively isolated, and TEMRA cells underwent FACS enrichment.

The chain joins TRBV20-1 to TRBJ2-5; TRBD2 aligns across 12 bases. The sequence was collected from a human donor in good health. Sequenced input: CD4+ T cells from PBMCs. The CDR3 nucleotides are TGCAGTGCTAGAGAAGGGACTAGCGGGCAAGAGACCCAGTACTTC. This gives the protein CSAREGTSGQETQYF.